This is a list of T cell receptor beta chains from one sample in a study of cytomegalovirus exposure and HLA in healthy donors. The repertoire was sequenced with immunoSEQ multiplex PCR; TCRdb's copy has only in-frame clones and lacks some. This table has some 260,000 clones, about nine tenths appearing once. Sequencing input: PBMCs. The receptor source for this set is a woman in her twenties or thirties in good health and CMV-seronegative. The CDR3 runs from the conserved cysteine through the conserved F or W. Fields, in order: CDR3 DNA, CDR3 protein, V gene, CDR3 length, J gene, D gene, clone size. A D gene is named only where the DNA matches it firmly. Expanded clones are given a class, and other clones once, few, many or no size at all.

DNA: TGTGCCAGCAGCTTAAGCGGGACAGGACCTGGAAACACCATATATTTT; CDR3: CASSLSGTGPGNTIYF; V: TRBV7-3; length: 16; J: TRBJ1-3; D: TRBD1; size: NA
DNA: TGTGCCAGCAGCCACGGGACTAGCGGGAGCTTC; CDR3: CASSHGTSGSF; V: TRBV11-2; length: 11; J: TRBJ2-7; D: TRBD2; size: NA
DNA: TGTGCCAGCAGGACAGGGTCCGGGAACACTGAAGCTTTCTTT; CDR3: CASRTGSGNTEAFF; V: TRBV7-9; length: 14; J: TRBJ1-1; D: TRBD1; size: once
DNA: TGTGCCACCAGCAGAGATCCGGGGCCCCAAGAGACCCAGTACTTC; CDR3: CATSRDPGPQETQYF; V: TRBV15; length: 15; J: TRBJ2-5; D: NA; size: NA
DNA: TGTGCCAGCAGCTCACGCTTCATAACTAGCGGACGCGCGAACACCGGGGAGCTGTTTTTT; CDR3: CASSSRFITSGRANTGELFF; V: TRBV7-8; length: 20; J: TRBJ2-2; D: TRBD2; size: NA
DNA: TGTGCCAGCAGTTTTAGGCGGGACCCATACGAGCAGTACTTC; CDR3: CASSFRRDPYEQYF; V: TRBV28; length: 14; J: TRBJ2-7; D: NA; size: NA
DNA: TGCGCCAGCAGCTCAGGGGGCGCGGCAGATACGCAGTATTTT; CDR3: CASSSGGAADTQYF; V: TRBV5-1; length: 14; J: TRBJ2-3; D: TRBD1; size: NA
DNA: TGTGCCAGCAGTGCGGGACTAGCGGACACAGATACGCAGTATTTT; CDR3: CASSAGLADTDTQYF; V: TRBV6-4; length: 15; J: TRBJ2-3; D: TRBD2; size: NA
DNA: TGTGCCAGCAGCCAAGACCAAAAACTGTTTTTT; CDR3: CASSQDQKLFF; V: TRBV4-2; length: 11; J: TRBJ1-4; D: NA; size: NA
DNA: TGCGCCAGCAGCCAATTAGTAGCCCACGAGCAGTACTTC; CDR3: CASSQLVAHEQYF; V: TRBV4-1; length: 13; J: TRBJ2-7; D: NA; size: NA
DNA: TGTGCCAGCAGTTTACGACGGGAATCCTATGGAGGCTACACCTTC; CDR3: CASSLRRESYGGYTF; V: TRBV27; length: 15; J: TRBJ1-2; D: NA; size: NA